This is a list of T cell receptor beta chains from one sample in a study of cytomegalovirus exposure and HLA in healthy donors. The repertoire was sequenced with immunoSEQ multiplex PCR; TCRdb's copy has only in-frame clones and lacks some. The data hold some 110,000 clones, with 65% to 75% observed a single time. Sequencing was done on a sample of PBMCs. The receptors here all came from a female donor in good health and CMV-seronegative. Both conserved end residues are part of each CDR3. A D gene is named only where the DNA matches it firmly. Clone size is shown for a subset of rows, as once, few, many or a class of expanded clone.

V gene	D gene	J gene	clone size	CDR3 protein	CDR3 DNA
TRBV19	NA	TRBJ2-7	NA	CASSIGGSSYEQYF	TGTGCCAGTAGTATTGGGGGGAGCTCCTACGAGCAGTACTTC
TRBV11-2	TRBD1	TRBJ2-1	NA	CASSLNPTGSNEQFF	TGTGCCAGCAGCTTAAACCCGACAGGGAGCAATGAGCAGTTCTTC
TRBV7-9	TRBD2	TRBJ2-1	NA	CASSLAPGLGDNEQFF	TGTGCCAGCAGCTTGGCCCCGGGACTAGGGGACAATGAGCAGTTCTTC
TRBV30	TRBD1	TRBJ1-5	NA	CAWKSRDRNNQPQHF	TGTGCCTGGAAGAGCCGGGACAGAAACAATCAGCCCCAGCATTTT
TRBV6-1	TRBD2	TRBJ2-7	NA	CASRGGRTGYEQYF	TGTGCCAGCAGGGGGGGGAGAACAGGCTACGAGCAGTACTTC
TRBV19	NA	TRBJ1-2	NA	CASSIISLGFSGYTF	TGTGCCAGTAGTATAATCAGTCTAGGCTTCTCGGGCTACACCTTC
TRBV6-1	TRBD1	TRBJ2-5	NA	CASSGTGRETQYF	TGTGCCAGCAGTGGGACAGGGAGGGAGACCCAGTACTTC
TRBV28	TRBD1	TRBJ2-4	NA	CASIPGQGFWAGLLAKNIQYF	TGTGCCAGCATTCCGGGACAGGGGTTTTGGGCGGGCCTGCTAGCCAAAAACATTCAGTACTTC
TRBV18	TRBD2	TRBJ2-5	once	CASSRTGGDETQYF	TGTGCCAGCTCGAGAACGGGAGGGGATGAGACCCAGTACTTC
TRBV9	NA	TRBJ2-2	few	CASSTHSSAGELFF	TGTGCCAGCAGCACGCATTCTAGCGCCGGGGAGCTGTTTTTT
TRBV27	TRBD1	TRBJ1-5	NA	CASSLARGNQPQHF	TGTGCCAGCAGTCTTGCCAGGGGGAATCAGCCCCAGCATTTT
TRBV27	NA	TRBJ2-7	once	CASSPWGGGTYEQYF	TGTGCCAGCAGTCCCTGGGGGGGCGGCACCTACGAGCAGTACTTC
TRBV15	TRBD1	TRBJ2-7	NA	CATSRDRGVEQYF	TGTGCCACCAGCAGGGACAGGGGGGTCGAGCAGTACTTC
TRBV27	NA	TRBJ1-4	once	CASSFLGPSEKLFF	TGTGCCAGCAGTTTTTTGGGGCCCTCTGAAAAACTGTTTTTT
TRBV6-1	TRBD2	TRBJ2-7	NA	CASSETSGINEQYF	TGTGCCAGCAGTGAGACTAGCGGGATCAACGAGCAGTACTTC
TRBV5-4	TRBD1	TRBJ2-5	NA	CASLRSPGGQETQYF	TGTGCCAGCCTAAGAAGTCCAGGGGGTCAAGAGACCCAGTACTTC
TRBV5-1	TRBD1	TRBJ2-7	NA	CASRTPPGQLHF	TGCGCCAGCAGAACTCCACCGGGACAGTTGCACTTC
TRBV9	NA	TRBJ2-1	NA	CASSVDPVSSYNEQFF	TGTGCCAGCAGCGTAGACCCCGTGAGCTCCTACAATGAGCAGTTCTTC
TRBV6-1	NA	TRBJ1-1	NA	CASRLNMNTEAFF	TGTGCCAGCAGATTAAACATGAACACTGAAGCTTTCTTT
TRBV7-2	TRBD1	TRBJ1-2	NA	CASSLETGAYGYTF	TGTGCCAGCAGCTTAGAAACAGGGGCCTATGGCTACACCTTC
TRBV7-9	TRBD1	TRBJ2-1	NA	CASRTRDRGISEQFF	TGTGCCAGCAGAACCCGGGACAGGGGGATCAGTGAGCAGTTCTTC
TRBV6-6	NA	TRBJ1-2	NA	CASSYGQNYGYTF	TGTGCCAGCAGTTACGGACAGAACTATGGCTACACCTTC
TRBV5-8	NA	TRBJ2-7	NA	CASSTEAGSRDEQYF	TGTGCCAGCAGCACTGAGGCGGGGTCTAGAGACGAGCAGTACTTC
TRBV28	NA	TRBJ2-7	NA	CASRPKRGLREQYF	TGTGCCAGCAGACCGAAAAGGGGCTTGAGGGAGCAGTACTTC
TRBV5-1	TRBD1	TRBJ1-2	few	CASSLSQGGYGYTF	TGCGCCAGCAGCCTGTCACAGGGGGGATATGGCTACACCTTC
TRBV5-5	NA	TRBJ2-1	NA	CASNKRSNSYNEQFF	TGTGCCAGCAACAAACGGAGTAACTCCTACAATGAGCAGTTCTTC
TRBV28	NA	TRBJ2-1	NA	CASSDHVAYNEQFF	TGTGCCAGCAGTGACCATGTAGCTTACAATGAGCAGTTCTTC
TRBV7-9	NA	TRBJ2-5	NA	CASSLAVQGETQYF	TGTGCCAGCAGCTTAGCGGTACAGGGTGAGACCCAGTACTTC
TRBV23-1	TRBD1	TRBJ1-5	NA	CASSQSGDRGLPNQPQHF	TGCGCCAGCAGTCAATCCGGGGACAGGGGGCTTCCGAATCAGCCCCAGCATTTT
TRBV4-1	NA	TRBJ1-2	NA	CASSQEVKGDHGYTF	TGCGCCAGCAGCCAAGAGGTAAAGGGGGATCATGGCTACACCTTC
TRBV28	NA	TRBJ1-3	NA	CASSFRGSGNTIYF	TGTGCCAGCAGCTTCAGGGGTTCTGGAAACACCATATATTTT
TRBV28	TRBD1	TRBJ2-7	many	CASSFGTGSYEQYF	TGTGCCAGCAGTTTTGGGACAGGGAGTTACGAGCAGTACTTC
TRBV5-5	NA	TRBJ1-4	NA	CASSLEVDSRNEKLFF	TGTGCCAGCAGCTTGGAGGTCGACAGCCGTAATGAAAAACTGTTTTTT
TRBV7-9	TRBD1	TRBJ1-1	NA	CASSFTPGTGGRYTEAFF	TGTGCCAGCAGCTTCACCCCCGGGACAGGGGGTCGATACACTGAAGCTTTCTTT
TRBV7-9	TRBD1	TRBJ1-3	NA	CASSLPRTGTMSGNTIYF	TGTGCCAGCAGCTTACCCCGGACAGGGACAATGTCTGGAAACACCATATATTTT
TRBV7-9	NA	TRBJ1-4	NA	CASSLNGNEKLFF	TGTGCCAGCAGCTTAAACGGGAATGAAAAACTGTTTTTT
TRBV7-8	NA	TRBJ2-2	NA	CAGRARNTGELFF	TGTGCCGGGAGAGCGAGGAACACCGGGGAGCTGTTTTTT
TRBV6-5	TRBD2	TRBJ2-5	NA	CASKPSGRGTQYF	TGTGCCAGCAAGCCTAGCGGAAGAGGGACCCAGTACTTC
TRBV6-5	NA	TRBJ2-7	NA	CASSYGGTYEQYF	TGTGCCAGCAGTTACGGAGGAACCTACGAGCAGTACTTC
TRBV7-9	TRBD1	TRBJ1-1	NA	CASSLLRDRGNGTEAFF	TGTGCCAGCAGCTTATTAAGGGACAGGGGGAATGGCACTGAAGCTTTCTTT
TRBV7-2	NA	TRBJ1-2	NA	CASSLAGRGLANYGYTF	TGTGCCAGCAGCTTAGCGGGTAGAGGTTTAGCTAACTATGGCTACACCTTC
TRBV7-2	NA	TRBJ1-2	NA	CASSLDAGITGYTF	TGTGCCAGCAGCTTAGACGCAGGGATAACTGGCTACACCTTC
TRBV18	NA	TRBJ2-7	NA	CASSQDSYEQYF	TGTGCCAGCTCACAAGACAGTTACGAGCAGTACTTC
TRBV9	TRBD1	TRBJ1-2	NA	CASSPEDRAYGYTF	TGTGCCAGCAGCCCGGAGGACAGGGCGTATGGCTACACCTTC
TRBV7-2	NA	TRBJ1-1	few	CASSLAKRSQAEAFF	TGTGCCAGCAGCTTAGCGAAGAGGTCACAAGCTGAAGCTTTCTTT